This T cell receptor (beta chain) is drawn from a study of cytomegalovirus exposure and HLA in healthy donors. Regarding the study as a whole: A later analysis reported that several of the most significant clusters appeared to be linked to common viral pathogens, among them Epstein-Barr virus. Across HLA loci, a later analysis found differing TCR association rates, with DRB1 most and HLA-C fewest. What was likely a sequencing artifact was a cluster of highly shared sequence variants.

V lost 5 bases and J 0 bases, leaving 17 bases between the germline ends. Germline CDR1 and CDR2: SGHVS and FQNEAQ. The CDR3 totals 16 residues. PCR employed 60 Vbeta and 13 Jbeta primers. Generated by immunoSEQ multiplex PCR, the TCRdb table keeps only in-frame clones and is missing some. The repertoire holds 120,000 to 150,000 clones, 65% to 90% seen once, with roughly 2.9% in the top ten. Concerning this clone: Its antigen is currently unknown.

The sequence was collected from a woman in her 30s in good health and CMV-seronegative. The chain employs TRBV7-8 and TRBJ2-7; TRBD1 is a possible D gene (5 bases). Sequenced: PBMCs. CDR3 protein: CASSQWGGPSSYEQYF. As DNA, the CDR3 is TGTGCCAGCAGCCAGTGGGGCGGCCCCAGCTCCTACGAGCAGTACTTC. Together with reference TRBV7-8 and TRBJ2-7, the CDR3 gives the full variable domain: GAGVSQSPRYKVAKRGQDVALRCDPISGHVSLFWYQQALGQGPEFLTYFQNEAQLDKSGLPSDRFFAERPEGSVSTLKIQRTQQEDSAVYLCASSQWGGPSSYEQYFGPGTRLTVT.